These 30 T cell receptor beta chains originate from one sample sequenced in a study of human T cells and chemical hapten exposure. TCRdb used MiXCR to reprocess the RACE reads, holding one entry per CDR3 protein. Of about 360,000 distinct CDR3 sequences listed, 4% to 5.5% are singletons. Time point reported: patch test 1, 2 weeks after DPC sensitization. As to treatment: therapeutic diphenylcyclopropenone sensitization with weekly scalp DPC. The sample was whole blood, taken in connection with sensitization to the hapten diphenylcyclopropenone (DPC). These receptors came from a woman in her forties or fifties with alopecia areata. Some clones in this sample may be carry-over from other donors' samples.

This clonotype was counted many times. The V call is TRBV28, the J call TRBJ2-5; TRBD1 agrees at 8 bases. CDR1 is MDHEN, CDR2 SYDVKM, per germline. The CDR3 is 15 residues long. V dropped 2 bases and J dropped 4; count of bases not matched to a gene: 6. CDR3 sequence (DNA): TGTGCCAGCAGTTTAGCCCGACAGGGGATAGAGACCCAGTACTTC. Its protein product is CASSLARQGIETQYF.

This clonotype was seen repeatedly, ten times or more. V is TRBV6-2 or TRBV6-3 and J is TRBJ2-7; no definite D call. V dropped 6 bases and J dropped 7 bases, with 10 bases sitting between them. Germline V gene lookup returns CDR1 MNHEY and CDR2 SVGEGT. CDR3 length: 11 amino acids. CDR3 loop: CASSHVWEQYF. The CDR3 DNA reads TGTGCCAGCAGCCACGTGTGGGAGCAGTACTTC.

The V call is TRBV15, the J call TRBJ1-6; D is unclear. Germline V gene lookup returns CDR1 LNHNV and CDR2 YYDKDF (reference sequence). The CDR3 length is 16 residues. The V end lost 0 bases, the J end lost 4 bases, and 10 bases lay between the germline ends. Written as DNA, the CDR3 is TGTGCCACCAGCAGAGATCGGGCAGTTTATAATTCACCCCTCCACTTT. It encodes CATSRDRAVYNSPLHF.

This clonotype has just a few counts. The CDR3 bases are TGTGCCAGCAGCTTAAATGGCAGGAAGACCCAGTACTTC. It encodes CASSLNGRKTQYF. The genes are TRBV7-3 and TRBJ2-5; no clear D gene. V lost 1 base and J lost 6, with 9 bases in between. CDR1 is SGHTA and CDR2 is FQGTGA in the germline V gene. The CDR3 is 13 amino acids.

This clonotype was counted between two and nine times. The CDR3 region is CSVRTAGNTIYF. The CDR3 bases are TGCAGCGTGCGGACGGCTGGAAACACCATATATTTT. The chain is built from TRBV29-1 and TRBJ1-3, with D unresolved. Trimming left V 6 bases short and J 2 bases short, with 8 bases between. Germline CDR1 is SQVTM and CDR2 is ANQGSEA. CDR3 size: 12 residues. The full variable domain, its missing parts supplied by reference TRBV29-1 and TRBJ1-3, is SAVISQKPSRDICQRGTSLTIQCQVDSQVTMMFWYRQQPGQSLTLIATANQGSEATYESGFVIDKFPISRPNLTFSTLTVSNMSPEDSSIYLCSVRTAGNTIYFGEGSWLTVV.

The chain is built from TRBV28 and TRBJ2-7; D unresolved. This CDR3 is built from 14 residues. CDR1 and CDR2 (germline): MDHEN, SYDVKM. The germline V and J ends were trimmed by 1 base and 2 bases, with 9 bases remaining between them. The CDR3 DNA sequence: TGTGCCAGCAGTTTATTAGGGTCCCCCTACGAGCAGTACTTC. This encodes CASSLLGSPYEQYF.

In this sample, this clonotype turned up a few times. The chain is built from TRBV28 and TRBJ2-7; perhaps TRBD2 as D (7 bases). The CDR3 length is 13 residues. Per the germline V gene, CDR1 is MDHEN and CDR2 is SYDVKM. The V end was cut by 11 bases, the J end by 1 base, with 15 bases between. The CDR3 region has the DNA TGTGCCGCCTTAGGGGGGGGATCCTACGAGCAGTACTTC. Translation gives CAALGGGSYEQYF. Together with reference TRBV28 and TRBJ2-7, the CDR3 gives the full variable domain: DVKVTQSSRYLVKRTGEKVFLECVQDMDHENMFWYRQDPGLGLRLIYFSYDVKMKEKGDIPEGYSVSREKKERFSLILESASTNQTSMYLCAALGGGSYEQYFGPGTRLTVT.

This clonotype has just a few counts. The V gene is TRBV7-2, the J gene TRBJ1-1; maybe TRBD1 (6 bases). CDR3 length: 15 amino acids. The germline V and J ends were trimmed by 5 bases and 5 bases, with 18 bases remaining between them. Germline V gene sequence: CDR1 SGHTA, CDR2 FQGNSA. Here the CDR3 reads CASSPSMGGNTEAFF. Here the CDR3 DNA reads TGTGCCAGCAGCCCTAGTATGGGGGGCAATACTGAAGCTTTCTTT.

This clonotype has a handful of counts. The chain links TRBV27 to TRBJ1-1, with 10 bases fitting TRBD1. V lost 5 bases and J lost 6; bases outside the gene matches: 9. This CDR3 spans 15 amino acids. Germline V gives CDR1 MNHEY, CDR2 SMNVEV (reference sequence). This CDR3 reads CASSLDRGLGAEAFF. The CDR3 DNA is TGTGCCAGCAGTCTCGACAGGGGGCTCGGAGCTGAAGCTTTCTTT.

The table lists this clonotype with many counts. The genes are TRBV20-1 and TRBJ2-7; 7 nucleotides line up with TRBD1. This CDR3 contains 12 residues. In germline, CDR1 is DFQATT, CDR2 SNEGSKA (reference sequence). Unmatched junction bases numbered 5, after V lost 6 bases and J lost 3 bases. The chain's CDR3 is CSARWDSYEQYF. The CDR3 DNA follows: TGCAGTGCCCGGTGGGACAGCTACGAGCAGTACTTC.

This clonotype appeared a few times. J is TRBJ2-1 and V is TRBV6-5; TRBD2 is a possible D gene (5 bases). CDR1 and CDR2 (germline): MNHEY, SVGAGI. V was trimmed by 4 bases and J by 0 bases, leaving 16 bases between them. This CDR3 region has 17 residues. CDR3 DNA: TGTGCCAGCAGTTCCACTCACCGGGATAGCTCCTACAATGAGCAGTTCTTC. Protein: CASSSTHRDSSYNEQFF.

Only a few counts were recorded for this clonotype. The chain links TRBV24-1 to TRBJ2-3, with TRBD1 matching 7 bases. Trimming removed 4 bases from V and 7 bases from J; junction bases left unmatched: 10. CDR1 KGHDR and CDR2 SFDVKD come from the germline V gene. The length of the CDR3 is 15 residues. This chain's CDR3 is CATSDTRQGGNTQYF. In nucleotides, the CDR3 is TGTGCCACCAGTGACACACGACAGGGCGGAAATACGCAGTATTTT.

This clonotype was counted many times. The genes are TRBV6-5 and TRBJ1-1, with TRBD1 identical over 8 bases. The CDR3 runs 13 residues. Germline V CDR1 and CDR2: MNHEY, SVGAGI. V dropped 11 bases and J dropped 0; count of bases not matched to a gene: 5. CDR3 DNA: TGTGCCGCGTGGACAGGGATGAACACTGAAGCTTTCTTT. This translates into CAAWTGMNTEAFF.

V is TRBV5-1 and J is TRBJ2-3; D ambiguous. The CDR3 sequence is 16 residues long. Trimming took 4 bases from V and 2 from J, leaving 17 bases between them. CDR1 and CDR2 from the germline V gene are SGHRS and YFSETQ. CDR3 bases: TGCGCCAGCAGCCCAGGTCCTGGGCGAGCCACAGATACGCAGTATTTT. The encoded protein is CASSPGPGRATDTQYF.

This clonotype showed up many times. V is TRBV5-1 and J is TRBJ2-3; 9 bases agree with TRBD2. The V segment lost 0 bases and the J segment 1 base; nucleotides outside the gene matches: 9. Germline values: CDR1 SGHRS, CDR2 YFSETQ. The CDR3 has 18 amino acids. The CDR3 loop is CASSLEGWASGGTDTQYF. The DNA of the CDR3 is TGCGCCAGCAGCTTGGAAGGTTGGGCTAGCGGGGGCACAGATACGCAGTATTTT.

The gene calls are TRBV20-1 and TRBJ1-3, with no clear D. Germline-derived CDR1 and CDR2 are DFQATT and SNEGSKA (reference sequence). Trimming removed 3 bases at V and 0 bases at J, with 9 bases between. The CDR3 has 14 residues. The CDR3 coding sequence is TGCAGTGCTAGTCCCGGGAGCTCTGGAAACACCATATATTTT. Translated, it gives CSASPGSSGNTIYF.

This clonotype was counted at least ten times. This chain connects TRBV29-1 to TRBJ2-6, with D possibly being TRBD1 (6 bases). The CDR3 runs to 16 residues. In germline, CDR1 is SQVTM, CDR2 ANQGSEA. V was cut by 3 bases and J by 4 bases, with 16 bases left in between. The CDR3 loop is CSVEDRFARGANVLTF. The CDR3 nucleotides read TGCAGCGTTGAGGACAGATTTGCGAGAGGGGCCAACGTCCTGACTTTC.

This clonotype was seen ten or more times. V usage is TRBV6-1 and J usage is TRBJ1-5; no firm D call. Germline V gene data show CDR1 as MNHNS and CDR2 as SASEGT. Deletions cut 7 bases from V and 5 bases from J, with 6 bases between. The CDR3 has 11 amino acids. This CDR3 is CASTNYQPQHF. CDR3 DNA sequence: TGTGCCAGCACCAACTATCAGCCCCAGCATTTT.

This clonotype has a handful of counts. The chain carries TRBV5-1 and TRBJ2-1; D assignment may be TRBD1 or TRBD2 (5 bases each). Between the trimmed V and J ends, which lost 6 bases and 2 bases, there was a span of 12 bases. Per the germline V gene, CDR1 is SGHRS and CDR2 is YFSETQ. The CDR3 is 14 amino acids. Here the CDR3 reads CASTKRGPYNEQFF. CDR3 in DNA: TGCGCCAGCACTAAGAGGGGCCCCTACAATGAGCAGTTCTTC.

This clonotype was detected many times. V gene TRBV6-1 combines with J gene TRBJ2-1, with a tentative D call TRBD2 (5 bases). The CDR3 is 16 residues long. Trimming stripped 6 bases from V and 8 bases from J, with 23 bases between. Germline-derived CDR1 and CDR2 are MNHNS and SASEGT. The CDR3 loop reads CASSETLGRPGDEQFF. In nucleotides, the CDR3 is TGTGCCAGCAGCGAAACGCTAGGACGGCCCGGGGATGAGCAGTTCTTC.

This chain links TRBV4-1 with TRBJ1-2; 10 bases align to TRBD1. V was pared by 10 bases and J by 0 bases, with 8 bases of the junction left unmatched. Germline CDR1 is MGHRA and CDR2 is YSYEKL. There are 15 residues in the CDR3. In DNA, the CDR3 is TGCGCCACCGGGACAGGGGTCACTACTAACTATGGCTACACCTTC. Translating gives CATGTGVTTNYGYTF.

This clonotype was seen repeatedly, ten times or more. V usage is TRBV7-9 and J usage is TRBJ2-1; D is possibly TRBD2 (5 bases). Germline values: CDR1 SEHNR, CDR2 FQNEAQ (reference sequence). CDR3 length: 15 amino acids. Between the trimmed V and J ends, which lost 5 bases and 2 bases, there was a span of 13 bases. The CDR3 reads CASSRPTGTYNEQFF. The CDR3 nucleotides read TGTGCCAGCAGCCGCCCGACGGGAACCTACAATGAGCAGTTCTTC.

The chain links TRBV12-3 or TRBV12-4 to TRBJ1-5; D remains unclear. Trimming left V 5 bases short and J 3 bases short, with 8 bases between. The length of the CDR3 is 13 residues. CDR3 DNA sequence: TGTGCCAGCAGTCCGGACCCCAATCAGCCCCAGCATTTT. Translating it yields CASSPDPNQPQHF.

The chain has TRBV12-3 or TRBV12-4 and TRBJ2-7, with 10 bases matching TRBD2. V was clipped by 5 bases and J by 3 bases; unmatched bases: 16. The CDR3 consists of 18 residues. In DNA form, the CDR3 reads TGTGCCAGCAGTCTCAGAGGACTAGCGGACAACCTCCTCTACGAGCAGTACTTC. Protein product: CASSLRGLADNLLYEQYF.

This clonotype was seen repeatedly, ten times or more. V usage is TRBV9 and J usage is TRBJ2-1; the D gene is possibly TRBD1 (5 bases). V was trimmed by 0 bases and J by 4 bases, leaving 11 bases between them. CDR1 is SGDLS, CDR2 YYNGEE, per germline. This CDR3 is 15 amino acids long. The CDR3 DNA is TGTGCCAGCAGCGTAGAAGGGGCCAGGTACAATGAGCAGTTCTTC. As protein: CASSVEGARYNEQFF.

This clonotype was recorded a few times. The chain couples TRBV12-3 or TRBV12-4 to TRBJ2-1; D is unclear. The CDR3 runs 14 residues. Between the trimmed V and J ends, which lost 2 bases and 7 bases, there was a span of 12 bases. The CDR3: CASSLSTRQNEQFF. The CDR3 bases are TGTGCCAGCAGTTTATCGACACGCCAGAATGAGCAGTTCTTC.

The chain links TRBV6-5 to TRBJ2-1; D gene uncertain. V was cut by 2 bases and J by 9 bases, with 17 bases left in between. The CDR3 has 15 amino acids. The germline V gene encodes CDR1 MNHEY and CDR2 SVGAGI. The CDR3 is CASSYAPEVRPEQFF. The CDR3 DNA reads TGTGCCAGCAGTTACGCCCCCGAGGTGCGGCCTGAGCAGTTCTTC.

This clonotype occurred many times. The chain is built from TRBV6-1 and TRBJ2-5; possible D gene TRBD2, 5 bases. From germline, CDR1 is MNHNS and CDR2 SASEGT. V lost 8 bases and J lost 1, with 14 bases in between. The CDR3 covers 14 residues. The CDR3 protein is CASAFSGPQETQYF. DNA for the CDR3: TGTGCCAGCGCCTTCAGCGGACCCCAAGAGACCCAGTACTTC.

This clonotype was seen ten or more times. The gene calls are TRBV20-1 and TRBJ2-5; no clear D gene. CDR1 and CDR2 (germline): DFQATT, SNEGSKA (reference sequence). The V and J ends lost 2 bases and 1 base respectively, with 17 bases between them. The CDR3 is 16 amino acids. CDR3 coding DNA: TGCAGTGCTAGACCGCCGTCGACGGCCCTCCAAGAGACCCAGTACTTC. Protein: CSARPPSTALQETQYF.

The chain recombines TRBV5-1 with TRBJ2-5, with D possibly being TRBD2 (6 bases). Germline loops: CDR1 SGHRS, CDR2 YFSETQ. Between the trimmed V and J ends, which lost 0 bases and 5 bases, there was a span of 14 bases. CDR3 length: 15 amino acids. The CDR3 here is CASSLESLSGETQYF. The CDR3, as DNA: TGCGCCAGCAGCTTGGAGTCTTTGAGCGGGGAGACCCAGTACTTC. The whole variable domain, remainder taken from reference TRBV5-1 and TRBJ2-5, is KAGVTQTPRYLIKTRGQQVTLSCSPISGHRSVSWYQQTPGQGLQFLFEYFSETQRNKGNFPGRFSGRQFSNSRSEMNVSTLELGDSALYLCASSLESLSGETQYFGPGTRLLVL.